Listed here are 31 T cell receptor beta chains from one sample, sequenced in a study of blood T cell repertoires in COVID-19. Assay used: immunoSEQ multiplex PCR; TCRdb lists only in-frame clones, some missing. The sample yields more than 350,000 clones, 70% to 90% seen once. Sequenced input: PBMCs or T cells enriched from blood (not recorded which). The source is a woman between 18 and 30 years old who had been exposed to COVID-19.

The rearrangement joins TRBV2 to TRBJ2-5; D might be TRBD1 (6 bases). Looked up from germline, CDR1 is SNHLY and CDR2 is FYNNEI. V was trimmed by 1 base and J by 2 bases, leaving 14 bases between them. The CDR3 sequence is 16 residues long. CDR3 nucleotides: TGTGCCAGCAGTGAAGGGGTCAGGGGTGTTCAAGAGACCCAGTACTTC. It yields the protein CASSEGVRGVQETQYF. Combining the CDR3 with reference TRBV2 and TRBJ2-5 gives the whole variable domain EPEVTQTPSHQVTQMGQEVILRCVPISNHLYFYWYRQILGQKVEFLVSFYNNEISEKSEIFDDQFSVERPDGSNFTLKIRSTKLEDSAMYFCASSEGVRGVQETQYFGPGTRLLVL.

The chain is built from TRBV5-3 and TRBJ2-7; 9 nucleotides match TRBD1. TRBV5-3 is filed as an ORF, its function uncertain. Trimming at V came to 4 bases and at J to 6 bases, leaving 11 bases not matched to a gene. The CDR3 extends over 15 amino acids. This CDR3 reads CARSRSPDRGSEQYF. The CDR3 bases are TGTGCCAGAAGCCGAAGTCCGGACAGGGGCTCCGAGCAGTACTTC.

The table lists this clone with a few counts. The V gene is TRBV5-1, the J gene TRBJ1-5; D gene unclear. Germline lookup yields CDR1 SGHRS and CDR2 YFSETQ. V was pared by 4 bases and J by 3 bases, with 17 bases between. This CDR3 contains 16 residues. The CDR3 sequence: CASSPVLQKLNQPQHF. DNA for the CDR3: TGCGCCAGCAGCCCTGTACTACAAAAGCTCAATCAGCCCCAGCATTTT.

Concerning this clone: The junction differs from germline at one of its ends, possibly a read error. The chain is built from TRBV29-1 and TRBJ1-1, with D tentatively TRBD1 (5 bases). Germline CDR1 reads SQVTM; CDR2 reads ANQGSEA. The CDR3 totals 13 residues. The CDR3 sequence: CSVEGQTNTEAFF. In DNA form, the CDR3 reads TGCAGCGTAGAAGGACAAACGAACACTGAAGCTTTCTTT.

The chain links TRBV7-2 to TRBJ2-5, with 7 bases identical to TRBD2. The CDR3 has 14 amino acids. Germline V gene sequence: CDR1 SGHTA, CDR2 FQGNSA. The V gene end was trimmed by 5 bases and the J gene end by 3 bases; junction bases not matched to a gene: 6. The CDR3 sequence: CASSRGLGKETQYF. DNA for the CDR3: TGTGCCAGCAGCCGCGGACTAGGGAAAGAGACCCAGTACTTC.

This rearrangement joins TRBV27 to TRBJ1-2; TRBD1 matches 7 bases. The ends lost 3 bases at V and 7 bases at J; junction bases unmatched: 11. The germline CDR1 and CDR2 sequences are MNHEY and SMNVEV (reference sequence). The CDR3 is made up of 15 amino acids. CDR3: CASSFLADRESGYTF. The CDR3 coding sequence is TGTGCCAGCAGTTTCCTTGCAGACAGGGAATCTGGCTACACCTTC.

This clone has a handful of counts. This sequence joins TRBV5-5 and TRBJ2-2; D is unresolved. Germline assignment: CDR1 SGHKS and CDR2 YYEKEE (reference sequence). V was shortened by 0 bases and J by 2 bases, with 8 bases between the two germline ends. This CDR3 is built from 15 residues. For the CDR3, the DNA is TGTGCCAGCAGCTTGGGTTGGAGCAACACCGGGGAGCTGTTTTTT. Its translation is CASSLGWSNTGELFF.

CDR3 region: CASSQETKRGVNTGELFF. The CDR3 DNA reads as TGCGCCAGCAGCCAAGAGACTAAGCGGGGGGTCAACACCGGGGAGCTGTTTTTT. This chain uses TRBV4-3 with TRBJ2-2, with 9 bases that match TRBD2. The CDR3 length is 18 residues. Germline V gene sequence: CDR1 LGHNA, CDR2 YSLEER. The junction had 7 bases not matched to a gene; V was cut back by 0 bases and J by 2 bases.

The chain combines TRBV14 with TRBJ1-2; D is ambiguous. Germline V gene lookup returns CDR1 SGHDN and CDR2 FVKESK. The CDR3 loop spans 14 amino acids. V dropped 0 bases and J dropped 2 bases, with 7 bases sitting between them. This CDR3 is CASSQDRTNYGYTF. DNA for the CDR3: TGTGCCAGCAGCCAAGATAGAACGAACTATGGCTACACCTTC.

The chain is built from TRBV24-1 and TRBJ2-1; 7 bases match TRBD2. Unmatched junction bases numbered 5, after V lost 7 bases and J lost 0 bases. CDR1 is KGHDR, CDR2 SFDVKD, per germline. The CDR3 consists of 15 residues. CDR3 loop: CATSPSGGSYNEQFF. As DNA, the CDR3 is TGTGCCACCAGCCCTAGCGGAGGCTCCTACAATGAGCAGTTCTTC.

The CDR3 loop reads CASSQGLRAQYF. The CDR3 DNA sequence: TGTGCCAGCAGTCAGGGGCTTCGGGCCCAGTACTTC. The rearrangement uses TRBV28 and TRBJ2-5; D is possibly TRBD1 (6 bases). The CDR3 is 12 amino acids. Germline CDR1 MDHEN, CDR2 SYDVKM. The V and J ends lost 5 bases and 9 bases respectively, with 13 bases between them.

V usage is TRBV29-1 and J usage is TRBJ1-2, with D possibly matching TRBD1 (5 bases). The CDR3 is 12 amino acids. V was pared by 2 bases and J by 3 bases, with 7 bases between. The germline V gene encodes CDR1 SQVTM and CDR2 ANQGSEA. The CDR3 is CSVERGDYGYTF. In DNA form, the CDR3 reads TGCAGCGTTGAACGGGGGGACTATGGCTACACCTTC. Using reference TRBV29-1 and TRBJ1-2 for the parts outside the CDR3, the full variable domain is SAVISQKPSRDICQRGTSLTIQCQVDSQVTMMFWYRQQPGQSLTLIATANQGSEATYESGFVIDKFPISRPNLTFSTLTVSNMSPEDSSIYLCSVERGDYGYTFGSGTRLTVV.

The chain is built from TRBV28 and TRBJ1-1, with no clear D. Germline loops: CDR1 MDHEN, CDR2 SYDVKM. Trimming shortened V by 7 bases and J by 7 bases, and 22 bases separated the two germline ends. The CDR3 sequence is 15 residues long. As DNA, the CDR3 is TGTGCCAGCACCCCGCCCGGGGTAGGCCGGAGTGAAGCTTTCTTT. This gives the protein CASTPPGVGRSEAFF.

Only one count was recorded for this clone. J is TRBJ2-7 and V is TRBV10-2; 11 nucleotides align to TRBD2. The V and J ends lost 6 bases and 6 bases, in that order; junction bases with no gene match: 7. Germline V gene lookup returns CDR1 WSHSY and CDR2 SAAADI. The CDR3 is 14 amino acids. Here the CDR3 DNA reads TGCGCCAGCAGGGTAGCGGGAGGGCCGGGCGAGCAGTACTTC. Its translation: CASRVAGGPGEQYF.

The V and J genes are TRBV28 and TRBJ2-2, with TRBD2 matching 7 bases. J lost 2 bases, V lost 8 bases, and 8 bases had no gene match. The CDR3 contains 15 residues. Germline CDR1 reads MDHEN; CDR2 reads SYDVKM. The CDR3 nucleotides read TGTGCCAGCGAGAGAGGGACTATAAACACCGGGGAGCTGTTTTTT. This gives the protein CASERGTINTGELFF. Based on the CDR3 plus reference TRBV28 and TRBJ2-2, the full variable domain is DVKVTQSSRYLVKRTGEKVFLECVQDMDHENMFWYRQDPGLGLRLIYFSYDVKMKEKGDIPEGYSVSREKKERFSLILESASTNQTSMYLCASERGTINTGELFFGEGSRLTVL.

V gene TRBV4-3 combines with J gene TRBJ1-1; D might be TRBD1 (6 bases). V lost 0 bases and J lost 5, with 13 bases in between. CDR1 and CDR2 from the germline V gene are LGHNA and YSLEER. The CDR3 runs 15 residues. CDR3 coding DNA: TGCGCCAGCAGCCAAGAAAGGGGGACGGGAACTGAAGCTTTCTTT. Protein: CASSQERGTGTEAFF.

A few counts support this clone. The rearrangement uses TRBV6-5 and TRBJ1-5; 8 bases align to TRBD1. V trimming: 4 bases; J trimming: 6 bases; junction bases outside the gene matches: 5. This CDR3 comprises 14 residues. Germline CDR1 reads MNHEY; CDR2 reads SVGAGI. CDR3 nucleotides: TGTGCCAGCAGTTCCCCAGGGGGCGGTCAGCCCCAGCATTTT. It yields the protein CASSSPGGGQPQHF.

This clone was seen only once. The genes are TRBV11-2 and TRBJ2-7; D is uncertain. The CDR3 has 13 amino acids. Trimming removed 5 bases at V and 9 bases at J, with 17 bases between. The germline gives CDR1 SGHAT, CDR2 FQNNGV. The CDR3 loop reads CASSASIGHGQYF. The CDR3 region has the DNA TGTGCCAGCAGCGCCTCGATTGGGCATGGGCAGTACTTC.

The chain employs TRBV27 and TRBJ1-6; the D is unclear. CDR3 length: 13 amino acids. The ends were cut back, 8 bases at V and 0 bases at J, with 5 bases in the middle. The germline gives CDR1 MNHEY, CDR2 SMNVEV (reference sequence). The CDR3 region has the DNA TGTGCCAGCTGGAGCTCCTATAATTCACCCCTCCACTTT. This translates into CASWSSYNSPLHF.

V and J are TRBV25-1 and TRBJ2-7; 9 nucleotides line up with TRBD2. The J segment lost 0 bases and the V segment lost 2 bases, leaving 11 bases of the junction unmatched. The CDR3 runs to 18 residues. Germline V gene lookup returns CDR1 MGHDK and CDR2 SYGVNS. This chain's CDR3 is CASSEEASSGAGSYEQYF. As DNA, the CDR3 is TGTGCCAGCAGTGAAGAGGCGTCTAGCGGGGCCGGCTCCTACGAGCAGTACTTC.

This clone was seen just once. The V gene is TRBV7-8, the J gene TRBJ2-2; TRBD2 aligns across 9 bases. CDR1 is SGHVS and CDR2 is FQNEAQ in the germline V gene. The CDR3 is 16 amino acids. Trimming cost V 5 bases and J 1 base; bases outside gene matches: 5. The chain's CDR3 is CASSRLAGLNTGELFF. The CDR3 coding sequence is TGTGCCAGCAGCCGCCTAGCGGGGTTGAACACCGGGGAGCTGTTTTTT.

The J gene is TRBJ2-5, the V gene TRBV5-1; the match to TRBD1 covers 9 bases. The CDR3 runs to 16 residues. The V and J ends lost 5 bases and 3 bases, in that order; junction bases with no gene match: 11. Germline V gene data show CDR1 as SGHRS and CDR2 as YFSETQ. The CDR3 loop is CASSRSGTGLEETQYF. The CDR3 coding sequence is TGCGCCAGCAGTAGGTCCGGGACAGGGCTGGAAGAGACCCAGTACTTC.

V and J are TRBV6-5 and TRBJ2-1; possible D gene TRBD2, 6 bases. Per germline, CDR1 MNHEY and CDR2 SVGAGI. CDR3 length: 12 amino acids. Trimming stripped 5 bases from V and 6 bases from J, with 8 bases between. The CDR3 nucleotides read TGTGCCAGCAGTCCGGGACTCAATGAGCAGTTCTTC. As protein: CASSPGLNEQFF.

This clone was seen a handful of times. Distinct nucleotide sequences in the sample also encode this CDR3. CDR3 loop: CASSPGVYGYTF. Written as DNA, the CDR3 is TGTGCCAGCAGTCCGGGGGTCTATGGCTACACCTTC. J is TRBJ1-2 and V is TRBV12-3 or TRBV12-4; tentative D call: TRBD1 (5 bases). This CDR3 region has 12 residues. Trimming shortened V by 5 bases and J by 4 bases, and 8 bases separated the two germline ends.

V is TRBV28 and J is TRBJ2-7, with D perhaps matching TRBD1 (6 bases). Germline loops: CDR1 MDHEN, CDR2 SYDVKM. The CDR3 covers 15 residues. Deletions cut 2 bases from V and 1 base from J, with 12 bases between. CDR3: CASSLARGISYEQYF. DNA of the CDR3: TGTGCCAGCAGTTTAGCCAGGGGTATTTCCTACGAGCAGTACTTC.

The chain joins TRBV30 to TRBJ1-5; the D is unclear. CDR3 size: 13 residues. V lost 4 bases and J 4 bases, leaving 11 bases between the germline ends. Germline CDR1 is GTSNPN and CDR2 is SVGIG (reference sequence). This CDR3 is CAWTPGGNQPQHF. CDR3 coding DNA: TGTGCCTGGACCCCAGGCGGGAATCAGCCCCAGCATTTT.

V and J are TRBV18 and TRBJ1-2; no clear D. Trimming cost V 4 bases and J 4 bases, with 13 bases left between them. The CDR3 runs 14 residues. Germline V lookup: CDR1 KGHSH, CDR2 LQKENI. Written as DNA, the CDR3 is TGTGCCAGCTCACAACCGACGGGGATCTATGGCTACACCTTC. Translated, it gives CASSQPTGIYGYTF.

This rearrangement joins TRBV15 to TRBJ2-1; 9 nucleotides agree with TRBD1. Germline-derived CDR1 and CDR2 are LNHNV and YYDKDF (reference sequence). The CDR3 sequence is 18 residues long. V lost 0 bases to trimming and J lost 5 bases; unmatched junction nucleotides: 11. DNA for the CDR3: TGTGCCACCAGCAGAGATACATTAGGCGGGACAGGGAACAATGAGCAGTTCTTC. Residues: CATSRDTLGGTGNNEQFF.

The CDR3: CASRDRGPMRQYF. In nucleotides, the CDR3 is TGTGCCAGCAGGGACAGGGGACCCATGCGTCAGTACTTC. The rearrangement links TRBV2 to TRBJ2-5, with 9 positions matching TRBD1. Germline loops: CDR1 SNHLY, CDR2 FYNNEI. The V segment lost 6 bases and the J segment 11 bases; nucleotides outside the gene matches: 10. The CDR3 has 13 amino acids. The full variable domain, completed using reference TRBV2 and TRBJ2-5, is EPEVTQTPSHQVTQMGQEVILRCVPISNHLYFYWYRQILGQKVEFLVSFYNNEISEKSEIFDDQFSVERPDGSNFTLKIRSTKLEDSAMYFCASRDRGPMRQYFGPGTRLLVL.

This chain's CDR3 is CASSFTVLNYGYTF. The CDR3 DNA reads TGTGCCAGCAGCTTCACAGTTCTTAACTATGGCTACACCTTC. The V gene is TRBV7-2, the J gene TRBJ1-2; no definite D call. The length of the CDR3 is 14 residues. V was pared by 3 bases and J by 1 base, with 9 bases between. Germline V gene sequence: CDR1 SGHTA, CDR2 FQGNSA.

The chain recombines TRBV25-1 with TRBJ2-1, with TRBD2 identical over 11 bases. The germline CDR1 and CDR2 sequences are MGHDK and SYGVNS. The CDR3 spans 15 residues. The V and J ends lost 2 bases and 5 bases, in that order; junction bases with no gene match: 2. The CDR3 protein is CASSEIAGGNNEQFF. CDR3 bases: TGTGCCAGCAGTGAAATAGCGGGGGGGAACAATGAGCAGTTCTTC. Looking up the rest from reference TRBV25-1 and TRBJ2-1 gives the full variable domain: EADIYQTPRYLVIGTGKKITLECSQTMGHDKMYWYQQDPGMELHLIHYSYGVNSTEKGDLSSESTVSRIRTEHFPLTLESARPSHTSQYLCASSEIAGGNNEQFFGPGTRLTVL.